The 6 T cell receptor beta chains below all came from one sample that was sequenced in a study of blood T cell repertoires in COVID-19. Generated by immunoSEQ multiplex PCR, the TCRdb table keeps only in-frame clones and is missing some. The sample yields some 150,000 clones, roughly four fifths seen once. Specimen: peripheral blood. The receptor source for this set is a woman older than 75 with acute or convalescent COVID-19.

The chain combines TRBV5-1 with TRBJ2-7; D gene uncertain. The CDR3 is 13 residues long. V was cut by 4 bases and J by 6 bases, with 14 bases left in between. CDR1 and CDR2 from the germline V gene are SGHRS and YFSETQ. Here the CDR3 reads CASSLERQSEQYF. CDR3 nucleotide sequence: TGCGCCAGCAGCCTTGAGAGGCAGAGCGAGCAGTACTTC. The whole variable domain, filled in from reference TRBV5-1 and TRBJ2-7, reads KAGVTQTPRYLIKTRGQQVTLSCSPISGHRSVSWYQQTPGQGLQFLFEYFSETQRNKGNFPGRFSGRQFSNSRSEMNVSTLELGDSALYLCASSLERQSEQYFGPGTRLTVT.

This chain joins TRBV28 and TRBJ1-2, with a weak D call TRBD1 (5 bases). Looked up from germline, CDR1 is MDHEN and CDR2 is SYDVKM. V lost 5 bases and J 4 bases, leaving 11 bases between the germline ends. CDR3 length equals 13 residues. The DNA of the CDR3 is TGTGCCAGCAGTCCCCGGACATCCTATGGCTACACCTTC. Translation gives CASSPRTSYGYTF.

The V and J genes are TRBV29-1 and TRBJ2-3; TRBD2 aligns across 9 bases. The trim removed 0 bases at V and 1 base at J, leaving 2 bases unmatched. CDR1 is SQVTM, CDR2 ANQGSEA, per germline. The CDR3 loop spans 15 amino acids. The CDR3 loop is CSVEDQRGGTDTQYF. The CDR3 DNA sequence: TGCAGCGTTGAAGACCAGCGGGGGGGCACAGATACGCAGTATTTT.

This rearrangement joins TRBV19 to TRBJ2-2; 9 bases line up with TRBD1. Trimming removed 5 bases from V and 3 bases from J; junction bases left unmatched: 4. CDR1 is LNHDA, CDR2 SQIVND, per germline (reference sequence). The CDR3 is 15 residues long. The DNA of the CDR3 is TGTGCCAGTAGTTGGACAGGGGAGGACACCGGGGAGCTGTTTTTT. Translated, it gives CASSWTGEDTGELFF.

The chain employs TRBV6-5 and TRBJ2-2; 8 bases map to TRBD1. CDR3 length equals 15 residues. Germline V gene lookup returns CDR1 MNHEY and CDR2 SVGAGI. Germline trimming cut 6 bases from V and 9 bases from J; bases unmatched to any gene: 12. DNA for the CDR3: TGTGCCAGCAGCAAGGACAGGGTTGAAACCCGGGAGCTGTTTTTT. Amino acid sequence: CASSKDRVETRELFF.

This clone appeared once. V usage is TRBV7-6 and J usage is TRBJ1-1; perhaps TRBD1 as D (5 bases). The CDR3 runs 17 residues. Germline V gene lookup returns CDR1 SGHVS and CDR2 FNYEAQ. Trimming cost V 5 bases and J 3 bases, with 22 bases left between them. CDR3 nucleotide sequence: TGTGCCAGCAGCCCATCCCCGAGAGGGTGGGGGGACACTGAAGCTTTCTTT. Translation: CASSPSPRGWGDTEAFF.